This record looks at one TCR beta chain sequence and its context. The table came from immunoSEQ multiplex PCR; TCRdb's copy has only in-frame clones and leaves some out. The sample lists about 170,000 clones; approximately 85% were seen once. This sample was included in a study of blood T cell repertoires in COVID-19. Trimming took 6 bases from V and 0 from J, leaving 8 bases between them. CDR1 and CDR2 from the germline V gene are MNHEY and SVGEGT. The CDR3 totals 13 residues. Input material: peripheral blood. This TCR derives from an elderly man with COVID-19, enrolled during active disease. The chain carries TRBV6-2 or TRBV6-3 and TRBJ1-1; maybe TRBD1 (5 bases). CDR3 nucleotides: TGTGCCAGCAGCGACAGCCTGAACACTGAAGCTTTCTTT. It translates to CASSDSLNTEAFF.